This TCR beta chain was captured in a study of vaccination effects on CD4 cells after COVID-19. Overall study context: Every participant took two doses of the BNT162b2 or mRNA-1273 vaccine.

Repertoires were generated with immunoSEQ multiplex PCR, while TCRdb's copy carries only in-frame clones and drops some. This table holds about 61,000 clones, roughly 76% found once. Germline V gives CDR1 KGHDR, CDR2 SFDVKD. Trimming took off 2 bases at V and 5 bases at J, with 7 bases between the two ends. The CDR3 runs 13 residues. Overall study results and limits: In the late period after vaccination, infection- and vaccine-induced clones contracted markedly. Vaccine-induced clones in healthy vaccinees cross-reacted with common cold coronaviruses in only 1 of 255 cases.

Within the ViraFEST assay, antigen-specific CD4+ T cells underwent expansion with viral peptide pools prior to sequencing. Isolating CD4+ T cells followed approximately nine days of culture. Recipients of the vaccine had no prior SARS-CoV-2 infection and negative nucleocapsid antibodies. To note about this clone: Its specificity is unknown.

The chain uses TRBV24-1 and TRBJ2-3; D is unclear. This specimen was CD4+ T cells from PBMCs cultured with HCoV-229E spike peptides, taken before COVID-19 vaccination. The clonotype was recovered from a human donor who received a COVID-19 vaccine. CDR3 in DNA: TGTGCCACCAGTGATTCCGTCGGAGATACGCAGTATTTT. Translated: CATSDSVGDTQYF.